The 29 T cell receptor beta chains in this list originate from one sample, sequenced in a study of OX40 agonist ivuxolimab in advanced cancers. The assay was immunoSEQ multiplex PCR, and TCRdb's table has in-frame clones only and misses some. Among 100,000 to 150,000 clones listed, about nine tenths were seen once. The sequences come from CD4+ or CD8+ T cells sorted from blood, collected in a trial of the OX40 agonist ivuxolimab. These receptors came from an adult with an advanced solid tumor such as melanoma, head and neck, liver or kidney cancer.

V usage is TRBV9 and J usage is TRBJ1-5; 7 nucleotides line up with TRBD1. The CDR3 is 14 residues long. The germline CDR1 and CDR2 sequences are SGDLS and YYNGEE. J was trimmed by 7 bases and V by 3 bases; bases with no gene match: 7. In DNA, the CDR3 is TGTGCCAGCAGCGGACAGGGAGGCGGCCAGCCCCAGCATTTT. It is translated as CASSGQGGGQPQHF.

The chain joins TRBV11-2 to TRBJ2-1; 7 bases line up with TRBD1. Trimming cost V 3 bases and J 8 bases; bases outside gene matches: 13. The CDR3 is made up of 16 amino acids. Germline CDR1 and CDR2: SGHAT and FQNNGV. CDR3 nucleotide sequence: TGTGCCAGCAGCTTCTACCAGACACACAGGGGCGATGAGCAGTTCTTC. Translated: CASSFYQTHRGDEQFF.

The chain couples TRBV28 to TRBJ2-7; D is unresolved. Germline loops: CDR1 MDHEN, CDR2 SYDVKM. The CDR3 spans 11 residues. The V end lost 7 bases, the J end lost 2 bases, and 6 bases lay between the germline ends. CDR3 bases: TGTGCCAGCATAGGGACCTACGAGCAGTACTTC. It encodes CASIGTYEQYF.

The chain is built from TRBV27 and TRBJ1-2; TRBD1 might be the D (5 bases). Germline assignment: CDR1 MNHEY and CDR2 SMNVEV (reference sequence). This CDR3 has 13 residues. V lost 5 bases to trimming and J lost 5 bases, with 12 bases between them. The CDR3 is CASSKDGGYGYTF. CDR3 coding DNA: TGTGCCAGCAGTAAGGACGGGGGATATGGCTACACCTTC.

The chain couples TRBV28 to TRBJ1-3; unclear D gene. The CDR3 runs to 14 residues. The V end was cut by 3 bases, the J end by 4 bases, with 10 bases between. The germline gives CDR1 MDHEN, CDR2 SYDVKM. The CDR3 spells CASSFTRRGNTIYF. The CDR3 DNA reads TGTGCCAGCAGTTTTACTCGGAGGGGAAACACCATATATTTT.

The chain joins TRBV30 to TRBJ2-3; D unresolved. The CDR3 loop spans 15 amino acids. V lost 0 bases and J lost 1, with 11 bases in between. Germline V CDR1 and CDR2: GTSNPN, SVGIG (reference sequence). The CDR3 bases are TGTGCCTGGAGTGTCTCTACGAGCGGCACAGATACGCAGTATTTT. Translated, it gives CAWSVSTSGTDTQYF. Based on the CDR3 plus reference TRBV30 and TRBJ2-3, the full variable domain is SQTIHQWPATLVQPVGSPLSLECTVEGTSNPNLYWYRQAAGRGLQLLFYSVGIGQISSEVPQNLSASRPQDRQFILSSKKLLLSDSGFYLCAWSVSTSGTDTQYFGPGTRLTVL.

The rearrangement links TRBV19 to TRBJ2-7, with 12 bases aligning to TRBD1. V was clipped by 6 bases and J by 4 bases; unmatched bases: 7. This CDR3 spans 15 amino acids. Germline V gives CDR1 LNHDA, CDR2 SQIVND (reference sequence). In nucleotides, the CDR3 is TGTGCCAGTAGGCCGGGACAGGGGGCCTCTTACGAGCAGTACTTC. Translating gives CASRPGQGASYEQYF.

The V and J genes are TRBV28 and TRBJ2-7, with a possible D match to TRBD1 (5 bases). V shed 6 bases and J shed 3 bases, with 15 bases lying between them. The germline CDR1 and CDR2 sequences are MDHEN and SYDVKM. This CDR3 is built from 14 residues. The CDR3 loop reads CASRPAGQHYEQYF. The CDR3 coding sequence is TGTGCCAGCAGGCCGGCCGGACAACACTACGAGCAGTACTTC.

This rearrangement joins TRBV10-3 to TRBJ1-1; D gene ambiguous. The CDR3 totals 15 residues. From germline, CDR1 is ENHRY and CDR2 SYGVKD. Trimming removed 0 bases at V and 3 bases at J, with 11 bases between. The CDR3 sequence is CAISESPGSDTEAFF. CDR3 DNA: TGTGCCATCAGTGAGTCGCCAGGCTCGGACACTGAAGCTTTCTTT.

This clone was recorded a few times. The chain recombines TRBV18 with TRBJ1-5; D is unclear. This CDR3 has 16 amino acids. Germline V gene lookup returns CDR1 KGHSH and CDR2 LQKENI. Trimming left V 0 bases short and J 10 bases short, with 19 bases between. This chain's CDR3 is CASSPPLAPGVEPQHF. CDR3 in DNA: TGTGCCAGCTCACCACCATTGGCACCGGGAGTGGAACCCCAGCATTTT.

This chain connects TRBV28 to TRBJ2-7, with 7 bases aligning to TRBD2. The CDR3 sequence is 17 residues long. Germline loops: CDR1 MDHEN, CDR2 SYDVKM. Trimming at V came to 5 bases and at J to 1 base, leaving 14 bases not matched to a gene. The CDR3 region is CASSPTLAAGASYEQYF. The DNA for the CDR3 is TGTGCCAGCAGTCCGACTCTAGCGGCTGGCGCATCCTACGAGCAGTACTTC.

J is TRBJ2-3 and V is TRBV25-1; D remains unclear. The CDR3 contains 14 residues. Germline assignment: CDR1 MGHDK and CDR2 SYGVNS. Trimming removed 3 bases from V and 7 bases from J, with 14 bases in between. CDR3 region: CASSELEATNTQYF. The DNA of the CDR3 is TGTGCCAGCAGTGAGCTGGAAGCCACCAATACGCAGTATTTT.

The rearrangement links TRBV4-2 to TRBJ2-1; D remains ambiguous. Germline V gives CDR1 LGHNA, CDR2 YNFKEQ. The CDR3 loop spans 16 amino acids. The V gene lost 3 bases and the J gene lost 6 bases, with 18 bases spanning the gap. CDR3 in amino acids: CASSQGGLLAINEQFF. CDR3 sequence (DNA): TGTGCCAGCAGCCAGGGTGGTCTTCTCGCGATCAATGAGCAGTTCTTC.

This chain links TRBV19 with TRBJ1-2; D uncertain. The CDR3 is 12 amino acids. The germline CDR1 and CDR2 sequences are LNHDA and SQIVND (reference sequence). V lost 2 bases, J lost 8 bases, and 9 bases lay in between. The CDR3 loop reads CASSISAGGYTF. The CDR3, as DNA: TGTGCCAGTAGTATATCGGCGGGGGGCTACACCTTC. Looking up the rest from reference TRBV19 and TRBJ1-2 gives the full variable domain: DGGITQSPKYLFRKEGQNVTLSCEQNLNHDAMYWYRQDPGQGLRLIYYSQIVNDFQKGDIAEGYSVSREKKESFPLTVTSAQKNPTAFYLCASSISAGGYTFGSGTRLTVV.

This clone was seen a few times. The chain joins TRBV7-9 to TRBJ1-2; 7 bases align to TRBD1. The length of the CDR3 is 14 residues. The V gene end was trimmed by 3 bases and the J gene end by 4 bases; junction bases not matched to a gene: 5. CDR1 SEHNR and CDR2 FQNEAQ come from the germline V gene (reference sequence). The chain's CDR3 is CASSLLRTGYGYTF. The CDR3 nucleotides are TGTGCCAGCAGCTTGCTTCGGACAGGCTATGGCTACACCTTC. The full variable domain, its missing parts supplied by reference TRBV7-9 and TRBJ1-2, is DTGVSQNPRHKITKRGQNVTFRCDPISEHNRLYWYRQTLGQGPEFLTYFQNEAQLEKSRLLSDRFSAERPKGSFSTLEIQRTEQGDSAMYLCASSLLRTGYGYTFGSGTRLTVV.

This clone appeared once. The chain employs TRBV30 and TRBJ2-1, with TRBD2 matching over 13 bases. Looked up from germline, CDR1 is GTSNPN and CDR2 is SVGIG (reference sequence). The junction had 9 bases not matched to a gene; V was cut back by 8 bases and J by 8 bases. The CDR3 totals 14 residues. Here the CDR3 DNA reads TGTGCCAGAACCGGGACTAGCGGGATCCATGAGCAGTTCTTC. It encodes CARTGTSGIHEQFF. Using reference TRBV30 and TRBJ2-1 for the parts outside the CDR3, the full variable domain is SQTIHQWPATLVQPVGSPLSLECTVEGTSNPNLYWYRQAAGRGLQLLFYSVGIGQISSEVPQNLSASRPQDRQFILSSKKLLLSDSGFYLCARTGTSGIHEQFFGPGTRLTVL.

The rearrangement joins TRBV2 to TRBJ1-5; D remains ambiguous. This CDR3 contains 14 residues. Trimming took 0 bases from V and 6 from J, leaving 9 bases between them. Germline CDR1 reads SNHLY; CDR2 reads FYNNEI. The CDR3 loop is CASSEASGFQPQHF. The CDR3, as DNA: TGTGCCAGCAGTGAAGCATCGGGGTTTCAGCCCCAGCATTTT. The variable domain in full, completed from reference TRBV2 and TRBJ1-5, reads EPEVTQTPSHQVTQMGQEVILRCVPISNHLYFYWYRQILGQKVEFLVSFYNNEISEKSEIFDDQFSVERPDGSNFTLKIRSTKLEDSAMYFCASSEASGFQPQHFGDGTRLSIL.

The chain is built from TRBV7-3 and TRBJ2-3; D is unclear. Germline assignment: CDR1 SGHTA and CDR2 FQGTGA. V was pared by 1 base and J by 0 bases, with 14 bases between. The CDR3 has 17 residues. CDR3 DNA: TGTGCCAGCAGCTTAAAACCAGCAGCAACTAGCACAGATACGCAGTATTTT. Amino acid sequence: CASSLKPAATSTDTQYF.

CDR3 region: CASSHDRDLKVNEQFF. The CDR3 bases are TGCGCCAGCAGCCACGACCGGGACCTAAAAGTGAATGAGCAGTTCTTC. The V gene is TRBV4-1, the J gene TRBJ2-1, with D possibly being TRBD1 or TRBD2 (5 bases each). This CDR3 has 16 residues. Between the trimmed V and J ends, which lost 3 bases and 7 bases, there was a span of 19 bases. Germline assignment: CDR1 MGHRA and CDR2 YSYEKL.

The CDR3 here is CASSIGGGTGQPQHF. The CDR3 DNA reads as TGTGCCAGTAGTATAGGTGGAGGGACTGGGCAGCCCCAGCATTTT. J is TRBJ1-5 and V is TRBV19; D is possibly TRBD1 (5 bases). CDR3 length equals 15 residues. CDR1 LNHDA and CDR2 SQIVND come from the germline V gene (reference sequence). Trimming shortened V by 1 base and J by 7 bases, and 14 bases separated the two germline ends.

The sample holds one count of this clone. The chain employs TRBV15 and TRBJ1-3; the match to TRBD1 covers 7 bases. In germline, CDR1 is LNHNV, CDR2 YYDKDF (reference sequence). V lost 5 bases, J lost 2 bases, and 12 bases stayed unmatched. This CDR3 region has 17 residues. CDR3 DNA: TGTGCCACCAGCCGTATGGGACAGAGTCAAACTGGAAACACCATATATTTT. Amino acid sequence: CATSRMGQSQTGNTIYF. Full variable domain (rest looked up from reference TRBV15 and TRBJ1-3): DAMVIQNPRYQVTQFGKPVTLSCSQTLNHNVMYWYQQKSSQAPKLLFHYYDKDFNNEADTPDNFQSRRPNTSFCFLDIRSPGLGDTAMYLCATSRMGQSQTGNTIYFGEGSWLTVV.

CDR3 loop: CASRIGQLLNQPQHF. For the CDR3, the DNA is TGTGCCAGCAGGATCGGACAGCTCTTGAATCAGCCCCAGCATTTT. V and J are TRBV28 and TRBJ1-5; tentative D call: TRBD1 (6 bases). The V gene's germline CDR1 is MDHEN and CDR2 SYDVKM. This CDR3 is 15 amino acids long. Trimming removed 6 bases at V and 4 bases at J, with 16 bases between.

The chain recombines TRBV4-1 with TRBJ2-7, with 7 bases that match TRBD1. The CDR3 consists of 18 residues. The J segment lost 6 bases and the V segment lost 1 base, leaving 18 bases of the junction unmatched. Germline V CDR1 and CDR2: MGHRA, YSYEKL. The chain's CDR3 is CASSQVLGTGQTTIEQYF. In DNA form, the CDR3 reads TGCGCCAGCAGCCAAGTTTTAGGTACGGGACAGACAACTATCGAGCAGTACTTC.

This rearrangement joins TRBV7-3 to TRBJ2-3; D possibly matches TRBD1 or TRBD2 (5 bases each). This CDR3 spans 16 amino acids. Looked up from germline, CDR1 is SGHTA and CDR2 is FQGTGA. The V and J ends lost 3 bases and 0 bases respectively, with 13 bases between them. The chain's CDR3 is CASSFTGTTSTDTQYF. CDR3 bases: TGTGCCAGCAGCTTTACCGGGACGACTAGCACAGATACGCAGTATTTT.

This clone appeared once. V gene TRBV18 combines with J gene TRBJ1-2, with TRBD1 as a possible D gene (6 bases). The length of the CDR3 is 17 residues. The ends were cut back, 5 bases at V and 0 bases at J, with 19 bases in the middle. Germline-derived CDR1 and CDR2 are KGHSH and LQKENI. The CDR3 DNA follows: TGTGCCAGCTCATCTGGACAGATGCGCACAGCTAACTATGGCTACACCTTC. It codes for CASSSGQMRTANYGYTF.

The V and J genes are TRBV7-9 and TRBJ1-1; no firm D call. Per germline, CDR1 SEHNR and CDR2 FQNEAQ (reference sequence). The CDR3 extends over 15 amino acids. V gave up 4 bases and J gave up 0 bases, with 12 bases separating them. The CDR3, as DNA: TGTGCCAGCAGCTCCCTGGCTTTCTTGAACACTGAAGCTTTCTTT. It is translated as CASSSLAFLNTEAFF.

The CDR3 here is CASSPGYGNEKLFF. The CDR3 DNA is TGTGCCAGTAGTCCCGGGTACGGTAATGAAAAACTGTTTTTT. The V and J genes are TRBV19 and TRBJ1-4; D gene uncertain. This CDR3 has 14 amino acids. Looked up from germline, CDR1 is LNHDA and CDR2 is SQIVND (reference sequence). Between the trimmed V and J ends, which lost 5 bases and 4 bases, there was a span of 11 bases.

The sample holds one count of this clone. The rearrangement uses TRBV7-2 and TRBJ1-2; D is perhaps TRBD1 (6 bases). The CDR3 extends over 15 amino acids. Trimming shortened V by 1 base and J by 4 bases, and 13 bases separated the two germline ends. CDR1 and CDR2 (germline): SGHTA, FQGNSA. The CDR3 loop reads CASSLGGAFVYGYTF. CDR3 sequence (DNA): TGTGCCAGCAGCTTAGGGGGGGCGTTTGTCTATGGCTACACCTTC.

Only a few counts were recorded for this clone. The chain is built from TRBV6-5 and TRBJ1-1; no firm D call. Trimming took off 5 bases at V and 0 bases at J, with 1 base between the two ends. The CDR3 has 11 amino acids. Germline lookup yields CDR1 MNHEY and CDR2 SVGAGI. This chain's CDR3 is CASSMNTEAFF. Written as DNA, the CDR3 is TGTGCCAGCAGTATGAACACTGAAGCTTTCTTT.